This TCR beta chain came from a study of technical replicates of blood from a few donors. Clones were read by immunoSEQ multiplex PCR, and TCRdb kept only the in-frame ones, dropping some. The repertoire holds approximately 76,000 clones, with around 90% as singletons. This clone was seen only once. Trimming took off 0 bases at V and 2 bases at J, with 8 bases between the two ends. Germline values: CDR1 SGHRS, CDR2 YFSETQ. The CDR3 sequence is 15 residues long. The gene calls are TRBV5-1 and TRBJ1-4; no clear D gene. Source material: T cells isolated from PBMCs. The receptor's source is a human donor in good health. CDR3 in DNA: TGCGCCAGCAGCTTGGGAGTTTTGACTAATGAAAAACTGTTTTTT. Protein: CASSLGVLTNEKLFF. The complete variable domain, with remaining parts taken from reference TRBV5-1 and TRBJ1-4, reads KAGVTQTPRYLIKTRGQQVTLSCSPISGHRSVSWYQQTPGQGLQFLFEYFSETQRNKGNFPGRFSGRQFSNSRSEMNVSTLELGDSALYLCASSLGVLTNEKLFFGSGTQLSVL.